This T cell receptor (beta chain) is drawn from a study of T cell clonality in common variable immunodeficiency. CVID and control samples used equivalent genomic DNA input. Data came from immunoSEQ multiplex PCR; TCRdb stores just in-frame clones and leaves some out. Observed in the sample are 40,000 to 65,000 clones, none of them singletons. With respect to this clone: The read terminates 3 residues ahead of where the CDR3 ends, so the germline J gene completes it.

The CDR3 contains 14 residues. Per germline, CDR1 GTSNPN and CDR2 SVGIG (reference sequence). Sequencing used peripheral blood mononuclear cells. The source is a person between 18 and 75 years old in good health. J is TRBJ1-1 and V is TRBV30; TRBD1 matches 7 bases. CDR3 DNA, as far as it was read: TGTGCCTGGTTTGTGGGATTGGGGACAGATACG. Translation gives CAWFVGLGTDT. The whole CDR3 sequence is CAWFVGLGTDTAFF.